This T cell receptor (beta chain) was sequenced for a study of T-cell memory formation after mild COVID-19. TCRdb passed the 5' RACE reads through MiXCR, listing each CDR3 protein once. The sample has 350,000 to 450,000 distinct CDR3 sequences, around an eighth seen once. The CDR3 runs 15 residues. The V gene's germline CDR1 is SGHRS and CDR2 YFSETQ. V was pared by 4 bases and J by 12 bases, with 18 bases of the junction left unmatched. The chain recombines TRBV5-1 with TRBJ2-7; 8 bases line up with TRBD1. The receptor was isolated from a man aged 18 to 35 who had mild COVID-19 (a few samples of this study predate the infection). Cell type and time point are not known. The sequencing input was PBMCs or a T cell subset sorted from them (not recorded which). CDR3 residues: CASSPGTGSSTSRYV. The DNA for the CDR3 is TGCGCCAGCAGCCCCGGGACAGGTTCATCTACGAGCCGGTACGTC.